The sequence of this TCR beta chain was determined in a study of somatic mutations in cytotoxic T cells in rheumatoid arthritis. Findings of the study overall: CD8+ clonality rose with age in rheumatoid arthritis patients, not healthy controls. CD8+ T-cell clonality did not differ significantly between rheumatoid arthritis patients and age-matched healthy controls.

Details on this clone: Its antigen is not known.

CDR1 and CDR2 (germline): SGDLS, YYNGEE. Between the trimmed V and J ends, which lost 3 bases and 7 bases, there was a span of 7 bases. The CDR3 covers 11 residues. Profiling relied on immunoSEQ multiplex PCR, and the TCRdb table lists in-frame clones only, not all of them. Of roughly 13,000 clones in the sample, under 85% are singletons; the top ten hold roughly 15%. The sequenced sample consisted of CD8+ T cells sorted from blood. The chain joins TRBV9 to TRBJ2-5; no firm D call. The receptor comes from an adult with rheumatoid arthritis. The CDR3, as DNA: TGTGCCAGCAGCGGAGGTAGGACCCAGTACTTC. It specifies CASSGGRTQYF.